This T cell receptor beta chain was profiled in a study of T-cell memory formation after mild COVID-19. Study summary: Among the donors, TCR clusters were largely specific to each donor. Study-level results: Day 15 to 85 contracting clones showed balanced CD4/CD8; later expanders leaned CD4+. Some responding clones appeared in pre-infection memory, suggesting cross-reactive memory joined.

The TCR alpha and TCR beta cDNA libraries, bearing sample barcodes and UMIs, were generated by 5'RACE using constant-segment primers. TCRdb recomputed calls from the 5' RACE reads with MiXCR, one row per CDR3 protein. Of fewer than 650,000 distinct CDR3 sequences listed, 15% to 20% are singletons. Many counts were recorded for this clonotype. What it recognizes is unknown. Trimming removed 2 bases from V and 1 base from J, with 14 bases in between. The CDR3 runs to 16 residues. CDR1 MNHEY and CDR2 SVGAGI come from the germline V gene. The sequence derives from an adult woman who had mild COVID-19 (a few samples of this study predate the infection). Cell type and time point are not known. This chain connects TRBV6-5 to TRBJ1-1, with D uncertain. The source material was PBMCs or a T cell subset sorted from them (not recorded which). In nucleotides, the CDR3 is TGTGCCAGCAGTTACGGTCCCGAGACGGGGAACACTGAAGCTTTCTTT. This encodes CASSYGPETGNTEAFF.